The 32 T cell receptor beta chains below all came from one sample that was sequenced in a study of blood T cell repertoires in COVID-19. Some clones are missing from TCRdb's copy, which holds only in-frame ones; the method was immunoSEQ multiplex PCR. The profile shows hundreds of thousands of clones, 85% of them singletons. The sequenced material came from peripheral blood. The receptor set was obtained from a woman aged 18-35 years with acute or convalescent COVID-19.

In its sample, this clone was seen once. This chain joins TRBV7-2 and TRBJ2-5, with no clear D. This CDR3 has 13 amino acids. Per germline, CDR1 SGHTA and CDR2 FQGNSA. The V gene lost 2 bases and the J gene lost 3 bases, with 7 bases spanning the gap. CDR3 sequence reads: CASSLHREETQYF. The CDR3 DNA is TGTGCCAGCAGCTTACACCGGGAAGAGACCCAGTACTTC.

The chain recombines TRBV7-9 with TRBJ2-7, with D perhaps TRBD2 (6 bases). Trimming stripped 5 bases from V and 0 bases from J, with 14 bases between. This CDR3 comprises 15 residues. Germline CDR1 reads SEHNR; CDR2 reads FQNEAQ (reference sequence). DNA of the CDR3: TGTGCCAGCAGCGGGGACGGAGGGTTCTCCTACGAGCAGTACTTC. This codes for CASSGDGGFSYEQYF. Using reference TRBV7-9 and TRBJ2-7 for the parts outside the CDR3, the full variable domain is DTGVSQNPRHKITKRGQNVTFRCDPISEHNRLYWYRQTLGQGPEFLTYFQNEAQLEKSRLLSDRFSAERPKGSFSTLEIQRTEQGDSAMYLCASSGDGGFSYEQYFGPGTRLTVT.

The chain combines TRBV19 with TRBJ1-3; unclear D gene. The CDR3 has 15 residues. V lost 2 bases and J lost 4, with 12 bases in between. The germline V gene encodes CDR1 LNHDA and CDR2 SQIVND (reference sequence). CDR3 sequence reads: CASSINAVSGNTIYF. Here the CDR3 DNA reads TGTGCCAGTAGTATAAATGCAGTCTCGGGAAACACCATATATTTT. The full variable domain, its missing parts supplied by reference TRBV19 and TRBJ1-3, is DGGITQSPKYLFRKEGQNVTLSCEQNLNHDAMYWYRQDPGQGLRLIYYSQIVNDFQKGDIAEGYSVSREKKESFPLTVTSAQKNPTAFYLCASSINAVSGNTIYFGEGSWLTVV.

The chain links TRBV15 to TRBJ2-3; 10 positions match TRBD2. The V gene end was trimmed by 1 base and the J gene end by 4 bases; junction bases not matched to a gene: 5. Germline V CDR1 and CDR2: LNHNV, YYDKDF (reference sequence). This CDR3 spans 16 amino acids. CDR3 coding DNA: TGTGCCACCAGCAGAGTTCCTAGCGGGAGTCCAGATACGCAGTATTTT. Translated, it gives CATSRVPSGSPDTQYF.

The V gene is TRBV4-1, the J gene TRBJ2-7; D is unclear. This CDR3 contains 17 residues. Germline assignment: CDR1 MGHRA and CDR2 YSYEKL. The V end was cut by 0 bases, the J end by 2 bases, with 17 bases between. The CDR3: CASSQESVTSTTYEQYF. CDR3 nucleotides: TGCGCCAGCAGCCAAGAATCAGTCACAAGTACCACCTACGAGCAGTACTTC.

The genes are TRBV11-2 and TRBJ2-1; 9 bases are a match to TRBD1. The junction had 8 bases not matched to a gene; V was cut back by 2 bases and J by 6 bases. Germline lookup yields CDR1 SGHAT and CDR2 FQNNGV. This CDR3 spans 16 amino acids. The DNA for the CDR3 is TGTGCCAGCAGCTTACTCCGGGACAGGGTGAGCAATGAGCAGTTCTTC. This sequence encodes CASSLLRDRVSNEQFF. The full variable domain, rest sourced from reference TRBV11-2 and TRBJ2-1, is EAGVAQSPRYKIIEKRQSVAFWCNPISGHATLYWYQQILGQGPKLLIQFQNNGVVDDSQLPKDRFSAERLKGVDSTLKIQPAKLEDSAVYLCASSLLRDRVSNEQFFGPGTRLTVL.

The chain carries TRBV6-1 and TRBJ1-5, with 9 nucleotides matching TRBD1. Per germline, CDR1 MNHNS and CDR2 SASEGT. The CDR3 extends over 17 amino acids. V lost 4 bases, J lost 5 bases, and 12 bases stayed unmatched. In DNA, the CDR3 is TGTGCCAGCAGTGTACCGGGACAGGGTATGTTGGATCAGCCCCAGCATTTT. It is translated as CASSVPGQGMLDQPQHF.

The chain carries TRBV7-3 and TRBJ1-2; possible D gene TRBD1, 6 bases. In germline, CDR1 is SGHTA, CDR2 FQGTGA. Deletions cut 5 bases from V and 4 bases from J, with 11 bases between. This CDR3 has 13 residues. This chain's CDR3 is CASSGQSIYGYTF. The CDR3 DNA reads TGTGCCAGCAGCGGACAGTCTATCTATGGCTACACCTTC.

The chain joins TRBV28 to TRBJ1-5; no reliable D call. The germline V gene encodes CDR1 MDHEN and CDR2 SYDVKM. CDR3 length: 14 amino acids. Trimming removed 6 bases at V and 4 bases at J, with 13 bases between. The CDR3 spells CASSRGFENQPQHF. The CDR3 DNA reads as TGTGCCAGCAGCCGGGGATTCGAGAATCAGCCCCAGCATTTT.

The chain's CDR3 is CASSLLAGENYEQYF. In DNA, the CDR3 is TGCGCCAGCAGCTTGCTAGCGGGAGAAAATTACGAGCAGTACTTC. The chain uses TRBV5-1 and TRBJ2-7; 10 bases are shared with TRBD2. The CDR3 runs 15 residues. CDR1 and CDR2 from the germline V gene are SGHRS and YFSETQ. V lost 1 base to trimming and J lost 4 bases; unmatched junction nucleotides: 5. The full variable domain, completed using reference TRBV5-1 and TRBJ2-7, is KAGVTQTPRYLIKTRGQQVTLSCSPISGHRSVSWYQQTPGQGLQFLFEYFSETQRNKGNFPGRFSGRQFSNSRSEMNVSTLELGDSALYLCASSLLAGENYEQYFGPGTRLTVT.

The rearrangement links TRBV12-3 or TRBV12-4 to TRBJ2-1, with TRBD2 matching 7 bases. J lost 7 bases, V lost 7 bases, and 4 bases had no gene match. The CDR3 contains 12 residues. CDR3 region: CASTTSANEQFF. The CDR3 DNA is TGTGCCAGCACTACTAGCGCTAATGAGCAGTTCTTC.

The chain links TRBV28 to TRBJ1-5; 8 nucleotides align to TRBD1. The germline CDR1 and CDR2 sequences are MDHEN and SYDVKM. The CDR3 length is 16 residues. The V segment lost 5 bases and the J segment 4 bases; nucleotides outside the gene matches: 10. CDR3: CASSPSGTGGNQPQHF. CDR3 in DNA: TGTGCCAGCAGTCCCTCCGGGACAGGCGGGAATCAGCCCCAGCATTTT.

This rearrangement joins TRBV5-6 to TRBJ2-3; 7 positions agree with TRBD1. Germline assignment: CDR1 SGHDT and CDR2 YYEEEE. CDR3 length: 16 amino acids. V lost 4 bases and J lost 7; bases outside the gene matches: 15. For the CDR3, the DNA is TGTGCCAGCAGCGTCGATTACAGGGGACCGGAAAATACGCAGTATTTT. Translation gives CASSVDYRGPENTQYF.

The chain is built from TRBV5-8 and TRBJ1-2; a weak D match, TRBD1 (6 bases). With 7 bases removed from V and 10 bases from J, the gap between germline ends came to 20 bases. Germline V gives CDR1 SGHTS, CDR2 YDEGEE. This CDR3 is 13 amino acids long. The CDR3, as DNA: TGTGCCAGCTCCCGGGGCGGACAGACTGACTACACCTTC. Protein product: CASSRGGQTDYTF.

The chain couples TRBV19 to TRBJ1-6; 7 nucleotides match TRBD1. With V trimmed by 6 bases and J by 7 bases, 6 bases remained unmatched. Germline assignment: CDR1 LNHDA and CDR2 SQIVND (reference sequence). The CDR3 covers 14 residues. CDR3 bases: TGTGCCAGTAGAGGGGACAGCCCCAATTCACCCCTCCACTTT. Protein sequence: CASRGDSPNSPLHF.

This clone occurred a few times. CDR3 amino acids: CASSFGGTGYEQYF. Here the CDR3 DNA reads TGTGCCAGCAGTTTTGGGGGCACAGGCTACGAGCAGTACTTC. V and J are TRBV27 and TRBJ2-7, with D possibly being TRBD1 (6 bases). Trimming stripped 3 bases from V and 3 bases from J, with 12 bases between. The V gene's germline CDR1 is MNHEY and CDR2 SMNVEV (reference sequence). The CDR3 extends over 14 amino acids.

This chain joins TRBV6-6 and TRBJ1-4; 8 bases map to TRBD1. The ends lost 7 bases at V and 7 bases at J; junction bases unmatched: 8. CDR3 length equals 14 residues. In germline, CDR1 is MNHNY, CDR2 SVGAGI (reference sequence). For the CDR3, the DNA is TGTGCCAGCAATTCCGGACAGGGTTCTGAAAAACTGTTTTTT. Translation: CASNSGQGSEKLFF.

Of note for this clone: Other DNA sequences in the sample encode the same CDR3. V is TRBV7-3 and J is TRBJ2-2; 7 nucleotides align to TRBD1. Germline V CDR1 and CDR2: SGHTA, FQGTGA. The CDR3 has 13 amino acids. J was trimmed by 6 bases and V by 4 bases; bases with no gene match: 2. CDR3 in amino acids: CASSSTGAGELFF. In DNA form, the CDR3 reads TGTGCCAGCAGCTCCACAGGGGCCGGGGAGCTGTTTTTT.

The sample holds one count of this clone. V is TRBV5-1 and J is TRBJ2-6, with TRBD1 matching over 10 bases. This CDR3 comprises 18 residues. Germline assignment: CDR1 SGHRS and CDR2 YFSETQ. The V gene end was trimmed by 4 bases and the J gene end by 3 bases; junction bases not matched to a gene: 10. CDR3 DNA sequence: TGCGCCAGCAGCCCGGGGACAGGGGAAAGAGGTGGGGCCAACGTCCTGACTTTC. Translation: CASSPGTGERGGANVLTF.

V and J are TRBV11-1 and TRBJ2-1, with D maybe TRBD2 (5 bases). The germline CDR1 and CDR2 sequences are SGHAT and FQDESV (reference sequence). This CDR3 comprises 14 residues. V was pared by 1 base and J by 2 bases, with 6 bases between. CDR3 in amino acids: CASSLERAYNEQFF. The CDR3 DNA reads TGTGCCAGCAGCTTAGAGAGGGCCTACAATGAGCAGTTCTTC.

The CDR3 sequence is CASTAPVAYNSPLHF. The CDR3 DNA reads TGTGCCAGCACTGCCCCCGTGGCTTATAATTCACCCCTCCACTTT. V gene TRBV28 combines with J gene TRBJ1-6; D unclear. V was pared by 7 bases and J by 4 bases, with 14 bases between. In germline, CDR1 is MDHEN, CDR2 SYDVKM. CDR3 size: 15 residues.

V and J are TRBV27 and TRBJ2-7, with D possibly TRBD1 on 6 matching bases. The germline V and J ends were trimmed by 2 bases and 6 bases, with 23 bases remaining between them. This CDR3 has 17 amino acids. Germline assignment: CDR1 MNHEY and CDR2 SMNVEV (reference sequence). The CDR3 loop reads CASSLNPSTGLLREQYF. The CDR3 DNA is TGTGCCAGCAGTTTAAACCCGTCGACAGGCTTGCTCCGCGAGCAGTACTTC.

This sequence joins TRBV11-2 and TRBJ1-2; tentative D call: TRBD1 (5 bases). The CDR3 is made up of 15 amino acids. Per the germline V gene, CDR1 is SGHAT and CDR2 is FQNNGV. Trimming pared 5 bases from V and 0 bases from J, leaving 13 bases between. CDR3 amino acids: CASSAPKQANYGYTF. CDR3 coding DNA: TGTGCCAGCAGCGCACCGAAACAGGCTAACTATGGCTACACCTTC.

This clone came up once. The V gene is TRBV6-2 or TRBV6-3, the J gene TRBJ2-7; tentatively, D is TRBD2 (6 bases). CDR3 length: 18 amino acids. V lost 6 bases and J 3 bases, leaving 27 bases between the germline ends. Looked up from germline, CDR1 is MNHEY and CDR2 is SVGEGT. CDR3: CASSPDHRLVFPGYEQYF. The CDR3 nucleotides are TGTGCCAGCAGCCCTGACCACCGACTAGTCTTTCCGGGCTACGAGCAGTACTTC.

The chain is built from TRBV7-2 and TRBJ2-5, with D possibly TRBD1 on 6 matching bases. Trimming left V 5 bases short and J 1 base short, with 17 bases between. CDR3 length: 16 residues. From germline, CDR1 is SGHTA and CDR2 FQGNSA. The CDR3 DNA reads TGTGCCAGCAGCCCAGGAGGCCAGGGGATCCAAGAGACCCAGTACTTC. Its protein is CASSPGGQGIQETQYF.

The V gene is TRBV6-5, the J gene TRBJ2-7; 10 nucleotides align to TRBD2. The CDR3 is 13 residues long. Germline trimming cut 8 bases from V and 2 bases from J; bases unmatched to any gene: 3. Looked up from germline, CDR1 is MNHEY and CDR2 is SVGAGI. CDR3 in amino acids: CASGTSETYEQYF. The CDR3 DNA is TGTGCCAGCGGGACTAGCGAGACCTACGAGCAGTACTTC.

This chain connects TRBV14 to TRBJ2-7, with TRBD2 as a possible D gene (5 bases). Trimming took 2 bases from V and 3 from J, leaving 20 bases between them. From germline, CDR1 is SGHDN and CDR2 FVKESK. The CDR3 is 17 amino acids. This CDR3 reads CASSQMGKLGPFYEQYF. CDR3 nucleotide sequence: TGTGCCAGCAGCCAAATGGGTAAACTAGGCCCTTTCTACGAGCAGTACTTC.

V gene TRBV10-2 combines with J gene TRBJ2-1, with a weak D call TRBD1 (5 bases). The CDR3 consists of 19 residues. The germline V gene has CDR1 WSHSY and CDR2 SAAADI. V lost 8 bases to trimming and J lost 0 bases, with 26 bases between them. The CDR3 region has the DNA TGCGCCAGCGTGGATCCCCAGGCCAGGGCCTCTAGCTCCTACAATGAGCAGTTCTTC. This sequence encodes CASVDPQARASSSYNEQFF.

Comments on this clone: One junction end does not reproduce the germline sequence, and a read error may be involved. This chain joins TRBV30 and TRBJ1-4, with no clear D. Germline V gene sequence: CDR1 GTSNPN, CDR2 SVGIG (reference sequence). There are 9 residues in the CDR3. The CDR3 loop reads CAWKFGGSF. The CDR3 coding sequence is TGTGCCTGGAAGTTTGGAGGATCCTTT.

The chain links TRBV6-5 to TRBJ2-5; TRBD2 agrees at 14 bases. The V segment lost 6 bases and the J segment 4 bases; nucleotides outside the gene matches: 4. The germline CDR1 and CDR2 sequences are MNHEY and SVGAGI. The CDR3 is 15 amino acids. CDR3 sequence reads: CASSLGTSGRETQYF. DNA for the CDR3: TGTGCCAGCAGCCTCGGGACTAGCGGGAGAGAGACCCAGTACTTC.

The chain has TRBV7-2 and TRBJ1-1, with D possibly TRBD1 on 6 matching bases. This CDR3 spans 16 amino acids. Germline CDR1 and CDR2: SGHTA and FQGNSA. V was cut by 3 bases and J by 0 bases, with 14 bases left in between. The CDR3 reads CASSFSSGGVNTEAFF. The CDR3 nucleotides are TGTGCCAGCAGCTTTAGTAGCGGGGGCGTGAACACTGAAGCTTTCTTT.

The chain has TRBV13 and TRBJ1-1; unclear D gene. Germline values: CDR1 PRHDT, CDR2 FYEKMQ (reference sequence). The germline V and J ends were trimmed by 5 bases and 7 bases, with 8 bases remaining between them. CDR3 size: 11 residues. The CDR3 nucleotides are TGTGCCAGCAGCCCAACTCATGAAGCTTTCTTT. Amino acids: CASSPTHEAFF. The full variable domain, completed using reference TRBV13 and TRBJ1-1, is AAGVIQSPRHLIKEKRETATLKCYPIPRHDTVYWYQQGPGQDPQFLISFYEKMQSDKGSIPDRFSAQQFSDYHSELNMSSLELGDSALYFCASSPTHEAFFGQGTRLTVV.